This T cell receptor (beta chain) was identified during a study of post-analysis software for immune sequencing data. Overall study: Disease courses included relapsing-remitting, secondary progressive and progressive-relapsing multiple sclerosis.

Study-level findings and limits: A few TRBV segments (TRBV5-6, TRBV5-1 and TRBV20-1 among them) occurred more frequently in patients than in controls. Batch-mates among the samples co-clustered strongly by F measure.

CDR3 length equals 12 residues. The V gene's germline CDR1 is MNHEY and CDR2 SMNVEV (reference sequence). V dropped 4 bases and J dropped 8; count of bases not matched to a gene: 3. About this clonotype itself: The target antigen is unknown.

TCR beta libraries were prepared from cDNA with unique molecular identifiers. From roughly 1 to 10 million T cells, roughly 0.5 million cDNA molecules were obtained. TCRdb reprocessed the PCR reads via MiXCR and lists one record per CDR3 protein. The sample lists 600,000 to 700,000 distinct CDR3 sequences; 55% to 60% were seen once. The origin of this receptor is a girl aged 2 to 9 with multiple sclerosis. This rearrangement joins TRBV27 to TRBJ2-3; TRBD2 matches 7 bases. What was sequenced was blood. DNA for the CDR3: TGTGCCAGCAGTTCCTTAGCGGGTACGCAGTATTTT. The encoded protein is CASSSLAGTQYF.